This T cell receptor (beta chain) came from a study of T cell changes during pregnancy in multiple sclerosis. Sequencing was performed with immunoSEQ multiplex PCR; in TCRdb, only in-frame clones are kept and a portion is missing. The repertoire holds about 40,000 clones, 89% seen once, with around 0.51% in the top ten. This sample comprised CD4+ T cells from peripheral blood mononuclear cells, obtained in the first trimester of pregnancy. The TCR originated in a female donor with multiple sclerosis, enrolled in a pregnancy study.

Here the CDR3 reads CASSAGTDGNQPQHF. DNA for the CDR3: TGTGCCAGCAGTGCCGGGACAGACGGCAATCAGCCCCAGCATTTT. The chain combines TRBV6-5 with TRBJ1-5; 7 bases are shared with TRBD1. The junction had 6 bases not matched to a gene; V was cut back by 5 bases and J by 2 bases. The length of the CDR3 is 15 residues. From germline, CDR1 is MNHEY and CDR2 SVGAGI.